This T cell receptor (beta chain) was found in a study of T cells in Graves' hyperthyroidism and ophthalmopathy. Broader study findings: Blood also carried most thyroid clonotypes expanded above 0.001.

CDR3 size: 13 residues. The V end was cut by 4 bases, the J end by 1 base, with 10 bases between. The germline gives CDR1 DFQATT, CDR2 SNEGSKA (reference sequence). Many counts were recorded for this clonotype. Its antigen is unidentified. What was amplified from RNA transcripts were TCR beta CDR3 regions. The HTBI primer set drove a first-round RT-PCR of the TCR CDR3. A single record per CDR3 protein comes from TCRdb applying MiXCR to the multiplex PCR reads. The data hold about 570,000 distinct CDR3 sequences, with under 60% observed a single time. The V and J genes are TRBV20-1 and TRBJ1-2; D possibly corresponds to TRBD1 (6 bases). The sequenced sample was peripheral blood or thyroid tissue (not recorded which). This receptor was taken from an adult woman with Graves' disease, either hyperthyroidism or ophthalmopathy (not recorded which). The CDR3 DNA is TGCAGTGCTACCCCAGGGGATAACTATGGCTACACCTTC. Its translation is CSATPGDNYGYTF.